Presented here are 27 T cell receptor beta chains from one specimen sequenced in a study of cytomegalovirus exposure and HLA in healthy donors. The study ran its PCR with 60 Vbeta and 13 Jbeta primers. Here immunoSEQ multiplex PCR was the method, and the copy in TCRdb shows in-frame clones only, minus some. The sample has some 150,000 clones; roughly 70% are singletons. The specimen was PBMCs. The origin of the receptors is a man younger than 40 in good health and CMV-seronegative.

The CDR3 region is CASSSGLAGGGDEQYF. The CDR3 nucleotides read TGTGCCAGCAGCTCCGGACTAGCGGGAGGAGGGGACGAGCAGTACTTC. The V call is TRBV7-6, the J call TRBJ2-7; TRBD2 matches 14 bases. This CDR3 contains 16 residues. V lost 4 bases to trimming and J lost 5 bases; unmatched junction nucleotides: 7. Germline CDR1 SGHVS, CDR2 FNYEAQ.

This clone has just one count. This chain uses TRBV5-4 with TRBJ2-3, with 8 bases lining up with TRBD2. Germline V lookup: CDR1 SGHNT, CDR2 YYREEE (reference sequence). V shed 1 base, J shed 5 bases, and the junction held 3 bases outside the gene matches. This CDR3 is built from 14 residues. CDR3 amino acids: CASSLRGGIDTQYF. In nucleotides, the CDR3 is TGTGCCAGCAGCTTGCGGGGGGGAATAGATACGCAGTATTTT.

This chain uses TRBV7-2 with TRBJ1-5; D is perhaps TRBD1 (6 bases). Germline CDR1 is SGHTA and CDR2 is FQGNSA. The CDR3 runs 12 residues. V was trimmed by 8 bases and J by 6 bases, leaving 11 bases between them. CDR3: CASRGAAQPQHF. CDR3 DNA: TGTGCCAGCCGGGGGGCGGCTCAGCCCCAGCATTTT.

The chain has TRBV4-2 and TRBJ2-3, with D perhaps matching TRBD2 (6 bases). V lost 2 bases and J 3 bases, leaving 9 bases between the germline ends. The CDR3 runs to 14 residues. The germline V gene encodes CDR1 LGHNA and CDR2 YNFKEQ. The CDR3 DNA reads TGTGCCAGCAGCCAACCGGGAGTAACAGATACGCAGTATTTT. It translates to CASSQPGVTDTQYF.

This chain links TRBV25-1 with TRBJ1-4; D unclear. Trimming removed 5 bases from V and 5 bases from J, with 15 bases in between. Germline CDR1 is MGHDK and CDR2 is SYGVNS. The CDR3 contains 15 residues. The CDR3 protein is CASSLTEGQNEKLFF. CDR3 nucleotide sequence: TGTGCCAGCAGTCTAACTGAGGGCCAGAATGAAAAACTGTTTTTT.

A few counts support this clone. CDR3 sequence: CASSSAGGYQPQHF. The CDR3, as DNA: TGTGCCAGCAGCTCGGCGGGAGGCTATCAGCCCCAGCATTTT. The V and J genes are TRBV5-4 and TRBJ1-5; D is unclear. CDR3 length equals 14 residues. Germline-derived CDR1 and CDR2 are SGHNT and YYREEE (reference sequence). Trimming took off 3 bases at V and 5 bases at J, with 12 bases between the two ends.

The V and J genes are TRBV28 and TRBJ2-1, with TRBD2 identical over 11 bases. The J segment lost 4 bases and the V segment lost 7 bases, leaving 24 bases of the junction unmatched. Germline V lookup: CDR1 MDHEN, CDR2 SYDVKM. This CDR3 is 21 amino acids long. The CDR3 reads CASIVGGAPPGLAEAYNEQFF. The CDR3 nucleotides are TGTGCCAGCATCGTAGGGGGGGCTCCCCCGGGACTAGCGGAGGCATACAATGAGCAGTTCTTC.

J is TRBJ1-5 and V is TRBV23-1; D may be TRBD1 (5 bases). TRBV23-1 is sorted into the ORF group, with uncertain function. The CDR3 extends over 14 amino acids. V was shortened by 2 bases and J by 1 base, with 6 bases between the two germline ends. CDR3 bases: TGCGCCAGCAGTCAACGGGGGAGCAATCAGCCCCAGCATTTT. Translated: CASSQRGSNQPQHF.

V usage is TRBV19 and J usage is TRBJ1-3; D unclear. The germline CDR1 and CDR2 sequences are LNHDA and SQIVND (reference sequence). This CDR3 comprises 14 residues. V was shortened by 7 bases and J by 0 bases, with 10 bases between the two germline ends. This CDR3 reads CASNLGGSGNTIYF. The CDR3 region has the DNA TGTGCCAGTAACCTCGGAGGCTCTGGAAACACCATATATTTT.

The chain joins TRBV29-1 to TRBJ2-7; possible D gene TRBD2, 6 bases. Looked up from germline, CDR1 is SQVTM and CDR2 is ANQGSEA. CDR3 length equals 14 residues. V lost 6 bases to trimming and J lost 5 bases, with 20 bases between them. CDR3 coding DNA: TGCAGCGTACGGGGAACGGTCCTAGCGCACGAGCAGTACTTC. Translating it yields CSVRGTVLAHEQYF.

The J gene is TRBJ2-7, the V gene TRBV29-1; TRBD1 matches at 9 bases. CDR1 SQVTM and CDR2 ANQGSEA come from the germline V gene. The CDR3 is 11 residues long. The V segment lost 6 bases and the J segment 5 bases; nucleotides outside the gene matches: 2. CDR3 loop: CSVDRGNEQYF. The CDR3 region has the DNA TGCAGCGTCGACAGGGGGAACGAGCAGTACTTC.

The genes are TRBV5-6 and TRBJ2-5, with 7 bases matching TRBD1. The J call may be wrong; the DNA end is better matched by TRBJ2-7. Looked up from germline, CDR1 is SGHDT and CDR2 is YYEEEE. CDR3 length: 16 residues. CDR3 protein: CASSLEAGGLSYEQYF. The DNA of the CDR3 is TGTGCCAGCAGCTTGGAGGCAGGGGGATTGTCCTACGAGCAGTACTTC.

The V call is TRBV2, the J call TRBJ2-7, with a weak D call TRBD1 (5 bases). Trimming left V 3 bases short and J 2 bases short, with 14 bases between. The CDR3 runs to 15 residues. The germline CDR1 and CDR2 sequences are SNHLY and FYNNEI. CDR3 coding DNA: TGTGCCAGCAGTGATTACAGGCAACAAACCTACGAGCAGTACTTC. Translation gives CASSDYRQQTYEQYF.

The V gene is TRBV28, the J gene TRBJ2-3, with TRBD1 matching over 7 bases. V shed 6 bases and J 8 bases; nucleotides not matched to a gene: 8. The germline CDR1 and CDR2 sequences are MDHEN and SYDVKM. This CDR3 is built from 13 residues. CDR3 bases: TGTGCCAGCAGCGGGACAGCCCTTGCTACGCAGTATTTT. The encoded protein is CASSGTALATQYF.

The chain employs TRBV6-1 and TRBJ1-4; maybe TRBD1 (5 bases). The germline V and J ends were trimmed by 6 bases and 1 base, with 9 bases remaining between them. CDR3 length: 14 residues. Germline V gene data show CDR1 as MNHNS and CDR2 as SASEGT. Here the CDR3 reads CASRGGETNEKLFF. For the CDR3, the DNA is TGTGCCAGCAGGGGGGGGGAAACTAATGAAAAACTGTTTTTT.

V is TRBV10-3 and J is TRBJ2-1; 8 positions agree with TRBD1. This CDR3 is built from 14 residues. Trimming removed 5 bases from V and 4 bases from J; junction bases left unmatched: 4. CDR1 is ENHRY, CDR2 SYGVKD, per germline. CDR3 residues: CAISIQGGYNEQFF. The CDR3 bases are TGTGCCATCAGTATACAGGGGGGATACAATGAGCAGTTCTTC.

V and J are TRBV5-1 and TRBJ1-6, with 7 nucleotides matching TRBD1. The germline CDR1 and CDR2 sequences are SGHRS and YFSETQ. The CDR3 is made up of 16 amino acids. Trimming took 3 bases from V and 6 from J; bases not matched to a gene: 9. For the CDR3, the DNA is TGCGCCAGCAGCTCTCTAGGGGGCCAGGTTAATTCACCCCTCCACTTT. As protein: CASSSLGGQVNSPLHF.

This clone appeared a single time. The chain links TRBV6-5 to TRBJ2-2; unclear D gene. The germline gives CDR1 MNHEY, CDR2 SVGAGI. V was clipped by 2 bases and J by 4 bases, with 5 bases between them. This CDR3 comprises 13 residues. For the CDR3, the DNA is TGTGCCAGCAGTTACGTTAGCACCGGGGAGCTGTTTTTT. Translation: CASSYVSTGELFF.

The chain carries TRBV23-1 and TRBJ1-3, with D possibly being TRBD1 (6 bases). TRBV23-1 is classed as an ORF, of uncertain function. The CDR3 contains 16 residues. The V and J ends lost 2 bases and 0 bases respectively, with 11 bases between them. DNA for the CDR3: TGCGCCAGCAGTCAACCGGACAGAGGCTCTGGAAACACCATATATTTT. Translated, it gives CASSQPDRGSGNTIYF.

The chain couples TRBV7-9 to TRBJ2-5, with 9 bases lining up with TRBD2. The CDR3 is 16 residues long. Germline V lookup: CDR1 SEHNR, CDR2 FQNEAQ (reference sequence). With V trimmed by 5 bases and J by 0 bases, 7 bases remained unmatched. Written as DNA, the CDR3 is TGTGCCAGCAGCCTGGGGACTAGCCGGTACCAAGAGACCCAGTACTTC. This gives the protein CASSLGTSRYQETQYF.

The J gene is TRBJ2-5, the V gene TRBV11-2; no clear D gene. CDR1 is SGHAT and CDR2 is FQNNGV in the germline V gene. The CDR3 totals 11 residues. V was trimmed by 5 bases and J by 4 bases, leaving 5 bases between them. The CDR3 sequence is CASSHGETQYF. The CDR3, as DNA: TGTGCCAGCAGCCACGGAGAGACCCAGTACTTC.

This chain joins TRBV18 and TRBJ1-6, with unresolved D. V shed 7 bases and J shed 14 bases, with 12 bases lying between them. CDR1 is KGHSH and CDR2 is LQKENI in the germline V gene. The CDR3 runs 11 residues. The chain's CDR3 is CASFDTQTLHF. CDR3 DNA sequence: TGTGCCAGCTTTGACACCCAAACCCTCCACTTT. Full variable domain (remainder filled in from reference TRBV18 and TRBJ1-6): NAGVMQNPRHLVRRRGQEARLRCSPMKGHSHVYWYRQLPEEGLKFMVYLQKENIIDESGMPKERFSAEFPKEGPSILRIQQVVRGDSAAYFCASFDTQTLHFGNGTRLTVT.

The chain is built from TRBV5-1 and TRBJ1-6, with a tentative D call TRBD1 (5 bases). The germline V gene encodes CDR1 SGHRS and CDR2 YFSETQ. V was shortened by 4 bases and J by 13 bases, with 15 bases between the two germline ends. There are 13 residues in the CDR3. The CDR3 DNA is TGCGCCAGCAGCAGTTCGACAGTAGAGCCCCTCCACTTT. Its translation: CASSSSTVEPLHF. The whole variable domain, remainder taken from reference TRBV5-1 and TRBJ1-6, is KAGVTQTPRYLIKTRGQQVTLSCSPISGHRSVSWYQQTPGQGLQFLFEYFSETQRNKGNFPGRFSGRQFSNSRSEMNVSTLELGDSALYLCASSSSTVEPLHFGNGTRLTVT.

The gene calls are TRBV9 and TRBJ1-1, with TRBD1 as a possible D gene (5 bases). Germline V gene sequence: CDR1 SGDLS, CDR2 YYNGEE. There are 16 residues in the CDR3. V was cut by 0 bases and J by 4 bases, with 16 bases left in between. CDR3 coding DNA: TGTGCCAGCAGCGTAGCTAGAGACAGCCCAGGCACTGAAGCTTTCTTT. Translating it yields CASSVARDSPGTEAFF. The full variable domain, with the rest looked up from reference TRBV9 and TRBJ1-1, is DSGVTQTPKHLITATGQRVTLRCSPRSGDLSVYWYQQSLDQGLQFLIQYYNGEERAKGNILERFSAQQFPDLHSELNLSSLELGDSALYFCASSVARDSPGTEAFFGQGTRLTVV.

This clone was counted between two and nine times. The chain employs TRBV5-1 and TRBJ1-2; no clear D. The V gene's germline CDR1 is SGHRS and CDR2 YFSETQ. The CDR3 runs to 14 residues. V was pared by 4 bases and J by 8 bases, with 18 bases between. CDR3 nucleotide sequence: TGCGCCAGCAGCGAGGGCCTTCTTGGGGTCGGCTACACCTTC. Protein: CASSEGLLGVGYTF. The full variable domain, in which reference TRBV5-1 and TRBJ1-2 provide the parts outside the CDR3, is KAGVTQTPRYLIKTRGQQVTLSCSPISGHRSVSWYQQTPGQGLQFLFEYFSETQRNKGNFPGRFSGRQFSNSRSEMNVSTLELGDSALYLCASSEGLLGVGYTFGSGTRLTVV.

The rearrangement uses TRBV7-9 and TRBJ2-1; D is ambiguous. With 1 base removed from V and 0 bases from J, the gap between germline ends came to 13 bases. Germline CDR1 reads SEHNR; CDR2 reads FQNEAQ (reference sequence). CDR3 length: 17 residues. CDR3 region: CASSLGWAPSSYNEQFF. Written as DNA, the CDR3 is TGTGCCAGCAGCTTAGGATGGGCGCCGAGCTCCTACAATGAGCAGTTCTTC.

This chain links TRBV5-1 with TRBJ1-2; 7 bases match TRBD1. CDR1 is SGHRS, CDR2 YFSETQ, per germline. With V trimmed by 4 bases and J by 7 bases, 16 bases remained unmatched. This CDR3 spans 16 amino acids. In nucleotides, the CDR3 is TGCGCCAGCAGCATCCACCCCTCCCGGGACAGTGTTGGCTACACCTTC. This sequence encodes CASSIHPSRDSVGYTF.